The 14 T cell receptor beta chains below all came from one sample that was sequenced in a study of CD8+ T cells in alopecia areata. It was cDNA, reverse transcribed from extracted RNA, that served as the sequencing template. Method: immunoSEQ multiplex PCR; TCRdb's copy keeps in-frame clones and lacks some. The data show approximately 200,000 clones, about 62% seen once. The treatment denotes: oral pan-JAK inhibitor, 5-10 mg twice daily. The input for sequencing was CD4+ T cells sorted from blood, taken at week 24, from a patient treated with tofacitinib. The receptors come from a human donor with alopecia areata.

The chain employs TRBV10-3 and TRBJ1-2, with TRBD1 matching 12 bases. Germline lookup yields CDR1 ENHRY and CDR2 SYGVKD. Unmatched junction bases numbered 5, after V lost 2 bases and J lost 7 bases. This CDR3 spans 15 amino acids. In DNA form, the CDR3 reads TGTGCCATCAGTGAGCCGGGACAGGGGGCCGGTGGCTACACCTTC. It codes for CAISEPGQGAGGYTF.

This chain uses TRBV9 with TRBJ2-1; no reliable D call. This CDR3 comprises 15 residues. Deletions cut 0 bases from V and 5 bases from J, with 12 bases between. Germline V lookup: CDR1 SGDLS, CDR2 YYNGEE. The chain's CDR3 is CASSVAGSSNNEQFF. For the CDR3, the DNA is TGTGCCAGCAGCGTAGCGGGCAGCTCAAACAATGAGCAGTTCTTC.

The chain has TRBV29-1 and TRBJ1-1; D unclear. The V end was cut by 0 bases, the J end by 8 bases, with 10 bases between. The germline CDR1 and CDR2 sequences are SQVTM and ANQGSEA. The CDR3 consists of 12 residues. CDR3 in amino acids: CSVEDRILEAFF. For the CDR3, the DNA is TGCAGCGTTGAAGATAGAATTTTAGAAGCTTTCTTT.

The CDR3 coding sequence is TGTGCCAGCAGCTTAGTTGGGGTTAGGGAGCAGTACTTC. Translating it yields CASSLVGVREQYF. This chain joins TRBV7-2 and TRBJ2-5; possibly TRBD2 for D (5 bases). V dropped 1 base and J dropped 11 bases, with 14 bases sitting between them. CDR1 is SGHTA and CDR2 is FQGNSA in the germline V gene. The CDR3 has 13 residues.

The chain employs TRBV4-1 and TRBJ2-1, with 9 bases identical to TRBD2. The CDR3 is 16 residues long. Germline V lookup: CDR1 MGHRA, CDR2 YSYEKL. V dropped 2 bases and J dropped 4; count of bases not matched to a gene: 6. The CDR3 DNA sequence: TGCGCCAGCAGCCAACCCCTAGCGGGACAATACAATGAGCAGTTCTTC. This codes for CASSQPLAGQYNEQFF.

The genes are TRBV4-2 and TRBJ2-3; TRBD2 aligns across 11 bases. Germline assignment: CDR1 LGHNA and CDR2 YNFKEQ. The CDR3 loop spans 16 amino acids. Losses at the gene ends were 2 bases for V and 4 bases for J; bases not matched to a gene: 5. The CDR3 nucleotides read TGTGCCAGCAGCCAAACACTAGCGGGGGCCGCAGATACGCAGTATTTT. This encodes CASSQTLAGAADTQYF.

The chain uses TRBV27 and TRBJ1-5; D remains unclear. CDR3 size: 14 residues. The germline V gene has CDR1 MNHEY and CDR2 SMNVEV (reference sequence). Trimming took off 3 bases at V and 0 bases at J, with 6 bases between the two ends. In DNA, the CDR3 is TGTGCCAGCAGTTTCAGGAATAGCAATCAGCCCCAGCATTTT. Amino acids: CASSFRNSNQPQHF.

The V and J genes are TRBV19 and TRBJ1-1; no reliable D call. The germline gives CDR1 LNHDA, CDR2 SQIVND (reference sequence). The length of the CDR3 is 14 residues. V gave up 5 bases and J gave up 1 base, with 11 bases separating them. CDR3 DNA sequence: TGTGCCAGTAGTCACCCTACATCGAACACTGAAGCTTTCTTT. This translates into CASSHPTSNTEAFF.

There are a few counts of this clone. The chain is built from TRBV5-1 and TRBJ2-3, with D hard to call. The CDR3 length is 14 residues. CDR1 SGHRS and CDR2 YFSETQ come from the germline V gene. V dropped 5 bases and J dropped 0 bases, with 10 bases sitting between them. This CDR3 reads CASSPAHSTDTQYF. CDR3 DNA sequence: TGCGCCAGCAGTCCGGCTCATAGCACAGATACGCAGTATTTT.

The chain carries TRBV7-9 and TRBJ2-7, with TRBD1 identical over 7 bases. Germline V gene data show CDR1 as SEHNR and CDR2 as FQNEAQ (reference sequence). Trimming took 5 bases from V and 3 from J; bases not matched to a gene: 10. This CDR3 is 15 amino acids long. CDR3 loop: CASSARQGSLYEQYF. CDR3 bases: TGTGCCAGCAGCGCTCGACAGGGCTCTCTCTACGAGCAGTACTTC.

This clone was detected only a few times. The J gene is TRBJ2-7, the V gene TRBV6-5, with D possibly being TRBD2 (5 bases). V lost 8 bases and J 3 bases, leaving 11 bases between the germline ends. The CDR3 is 12 residues long. Per the germline V gene, CDR1 is MNHEY and CDR2 is SVGAGI. In DNA form, the CDR3 reads TGTGCCAGCCGGGGTGCTCGCTACGAGCAGTACTTC. Translation: CASRGARYEQYF.

V and J are TRBV7-2 and TRBJ2-7, with D unresolved. CDR3 length equals 11 residues. Germline assignment: CDR1 SGHTA and CDR2 FQGNSA. V was clipped by 3 bases and J by 5 bases, with 5 bases between them. The chain's CDR3 is CASSLVDEQYF. The DNA of the CDR3 is TGTGCCAGCAGCTTGGTGGACGAGCAGTACTTC.

V gene TRBV19 combines with J gene TRBJ2-5, with 7 bases identical to TRBD2. Trimming cost V 4 bases and J 1 base; bases outside gene matches: 3. Germline loops: CDR1 LNHDA, CDR2 SQIVND (reference sequence). The CDR3 is 14 amino acids. The CDR3: CASSKGLTQETQYF. Written as DNA, the CDR3 is TGTGCCAGTAGTAAGGGACTAACCCAAGAGACCCAGTACTTC.

This rearrangement joins TRBV6-5 to TRBJ2-7; TRBD1 or TRBD2 may be the D gene (6 bases each). The CDR3 has 14 amino acids. Trimming stripped 2 bases from V and 5 bases from J, with 13 bases between. Germline lookup yields CDR1 MNHEY and CDR2 SVGAGI. This CDR3 is CASSYGGPGNEQYF. CDR3 in DNA: TGTGCCAGCAGTTACGGGGGGCCCGGGAACGAGCAGTACTTC.